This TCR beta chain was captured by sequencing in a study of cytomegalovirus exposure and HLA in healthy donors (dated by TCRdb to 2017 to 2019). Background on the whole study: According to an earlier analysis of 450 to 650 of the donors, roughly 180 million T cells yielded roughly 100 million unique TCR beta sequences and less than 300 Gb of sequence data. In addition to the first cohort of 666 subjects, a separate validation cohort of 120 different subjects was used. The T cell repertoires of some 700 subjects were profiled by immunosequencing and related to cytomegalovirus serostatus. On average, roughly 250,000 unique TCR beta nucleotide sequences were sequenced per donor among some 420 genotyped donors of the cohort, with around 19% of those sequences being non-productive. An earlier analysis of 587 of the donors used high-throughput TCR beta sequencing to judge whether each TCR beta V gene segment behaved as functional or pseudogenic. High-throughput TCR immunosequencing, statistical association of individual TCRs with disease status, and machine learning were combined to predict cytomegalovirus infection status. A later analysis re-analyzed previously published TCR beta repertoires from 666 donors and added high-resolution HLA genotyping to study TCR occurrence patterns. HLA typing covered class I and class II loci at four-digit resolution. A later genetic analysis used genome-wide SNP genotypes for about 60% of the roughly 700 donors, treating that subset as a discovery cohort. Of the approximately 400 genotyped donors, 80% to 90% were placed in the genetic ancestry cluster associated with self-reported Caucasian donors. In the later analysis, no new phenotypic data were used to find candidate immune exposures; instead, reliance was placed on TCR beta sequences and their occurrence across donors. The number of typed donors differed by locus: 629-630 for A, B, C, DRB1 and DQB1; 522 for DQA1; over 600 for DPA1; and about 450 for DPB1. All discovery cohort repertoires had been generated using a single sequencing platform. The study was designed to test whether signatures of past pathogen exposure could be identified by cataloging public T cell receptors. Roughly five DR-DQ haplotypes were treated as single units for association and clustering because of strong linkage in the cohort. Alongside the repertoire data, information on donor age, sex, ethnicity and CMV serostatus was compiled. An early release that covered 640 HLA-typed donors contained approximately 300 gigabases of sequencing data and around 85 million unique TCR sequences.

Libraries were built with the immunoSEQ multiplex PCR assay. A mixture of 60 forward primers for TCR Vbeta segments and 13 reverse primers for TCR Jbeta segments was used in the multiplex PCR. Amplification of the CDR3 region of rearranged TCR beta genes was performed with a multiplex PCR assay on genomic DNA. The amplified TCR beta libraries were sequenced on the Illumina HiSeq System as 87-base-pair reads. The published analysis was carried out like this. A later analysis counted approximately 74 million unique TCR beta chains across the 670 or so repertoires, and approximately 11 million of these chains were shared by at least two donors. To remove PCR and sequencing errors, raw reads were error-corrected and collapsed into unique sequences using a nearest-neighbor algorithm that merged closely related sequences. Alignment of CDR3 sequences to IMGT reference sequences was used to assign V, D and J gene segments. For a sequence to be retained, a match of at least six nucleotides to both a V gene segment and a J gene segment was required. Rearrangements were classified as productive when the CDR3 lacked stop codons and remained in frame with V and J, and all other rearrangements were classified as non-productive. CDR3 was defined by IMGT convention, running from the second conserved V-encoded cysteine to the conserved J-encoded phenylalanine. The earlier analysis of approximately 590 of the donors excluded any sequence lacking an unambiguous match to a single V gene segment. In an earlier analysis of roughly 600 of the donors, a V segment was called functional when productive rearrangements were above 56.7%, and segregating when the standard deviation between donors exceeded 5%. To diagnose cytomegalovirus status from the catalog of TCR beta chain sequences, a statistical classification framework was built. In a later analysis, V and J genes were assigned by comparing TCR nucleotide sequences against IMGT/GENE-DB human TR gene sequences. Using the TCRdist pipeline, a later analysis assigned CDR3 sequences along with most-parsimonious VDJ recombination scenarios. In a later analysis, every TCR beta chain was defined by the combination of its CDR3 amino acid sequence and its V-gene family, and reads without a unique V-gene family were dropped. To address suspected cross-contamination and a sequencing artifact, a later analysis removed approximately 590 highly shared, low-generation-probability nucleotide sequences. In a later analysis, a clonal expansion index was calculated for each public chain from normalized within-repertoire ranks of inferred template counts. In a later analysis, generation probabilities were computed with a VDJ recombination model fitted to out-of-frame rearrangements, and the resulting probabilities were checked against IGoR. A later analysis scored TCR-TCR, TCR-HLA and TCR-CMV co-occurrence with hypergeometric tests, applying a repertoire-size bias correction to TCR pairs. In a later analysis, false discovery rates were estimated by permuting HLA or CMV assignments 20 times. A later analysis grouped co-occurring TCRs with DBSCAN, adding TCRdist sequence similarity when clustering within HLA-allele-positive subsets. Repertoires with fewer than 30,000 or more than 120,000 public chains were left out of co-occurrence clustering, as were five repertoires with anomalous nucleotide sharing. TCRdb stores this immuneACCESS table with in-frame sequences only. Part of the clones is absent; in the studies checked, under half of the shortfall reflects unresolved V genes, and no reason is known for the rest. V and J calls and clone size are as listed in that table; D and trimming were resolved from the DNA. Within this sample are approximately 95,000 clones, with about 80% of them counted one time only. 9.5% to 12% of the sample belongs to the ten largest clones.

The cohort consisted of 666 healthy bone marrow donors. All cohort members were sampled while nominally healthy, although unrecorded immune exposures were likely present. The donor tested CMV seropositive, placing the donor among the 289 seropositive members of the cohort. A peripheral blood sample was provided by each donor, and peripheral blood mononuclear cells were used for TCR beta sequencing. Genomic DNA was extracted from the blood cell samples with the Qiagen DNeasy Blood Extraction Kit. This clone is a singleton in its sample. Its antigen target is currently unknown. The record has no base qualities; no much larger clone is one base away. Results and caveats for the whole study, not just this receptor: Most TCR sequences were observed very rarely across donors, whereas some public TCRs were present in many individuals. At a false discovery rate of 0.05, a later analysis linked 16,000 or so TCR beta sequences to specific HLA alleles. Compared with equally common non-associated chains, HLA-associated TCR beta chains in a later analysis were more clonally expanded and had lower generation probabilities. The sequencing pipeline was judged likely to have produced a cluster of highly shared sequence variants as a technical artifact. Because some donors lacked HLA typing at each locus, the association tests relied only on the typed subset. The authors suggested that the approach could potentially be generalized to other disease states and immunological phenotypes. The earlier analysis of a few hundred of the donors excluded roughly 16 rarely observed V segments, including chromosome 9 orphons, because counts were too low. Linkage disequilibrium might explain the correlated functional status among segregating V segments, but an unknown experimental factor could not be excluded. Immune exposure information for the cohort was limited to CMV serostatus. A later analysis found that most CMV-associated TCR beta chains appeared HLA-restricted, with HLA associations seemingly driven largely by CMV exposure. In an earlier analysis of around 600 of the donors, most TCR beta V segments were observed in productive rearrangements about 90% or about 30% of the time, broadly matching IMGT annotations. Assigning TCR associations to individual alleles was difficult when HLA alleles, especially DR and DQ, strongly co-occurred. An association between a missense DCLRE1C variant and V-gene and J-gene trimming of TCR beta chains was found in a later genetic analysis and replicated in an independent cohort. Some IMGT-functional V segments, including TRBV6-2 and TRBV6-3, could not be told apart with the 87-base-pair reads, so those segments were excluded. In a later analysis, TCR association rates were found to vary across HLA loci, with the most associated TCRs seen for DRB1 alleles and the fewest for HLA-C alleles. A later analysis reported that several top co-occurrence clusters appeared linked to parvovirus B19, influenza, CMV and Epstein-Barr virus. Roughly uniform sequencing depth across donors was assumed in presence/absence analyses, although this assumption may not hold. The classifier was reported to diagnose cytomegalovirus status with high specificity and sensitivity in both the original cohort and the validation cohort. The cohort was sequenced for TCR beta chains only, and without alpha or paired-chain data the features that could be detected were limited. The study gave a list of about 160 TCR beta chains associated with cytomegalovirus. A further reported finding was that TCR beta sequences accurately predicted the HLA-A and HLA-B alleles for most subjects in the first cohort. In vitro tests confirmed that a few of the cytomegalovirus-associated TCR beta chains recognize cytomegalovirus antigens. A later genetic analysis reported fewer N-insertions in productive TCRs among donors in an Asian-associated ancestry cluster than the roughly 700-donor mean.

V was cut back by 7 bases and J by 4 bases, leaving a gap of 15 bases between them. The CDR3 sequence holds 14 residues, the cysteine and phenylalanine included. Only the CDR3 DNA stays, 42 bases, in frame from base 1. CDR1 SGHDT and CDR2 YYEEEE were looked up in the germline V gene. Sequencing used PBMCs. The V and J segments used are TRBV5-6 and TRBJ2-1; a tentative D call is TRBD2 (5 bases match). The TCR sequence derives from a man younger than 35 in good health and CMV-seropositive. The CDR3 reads CASGGRPNYNEQFF. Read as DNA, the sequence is TGTGCCAGCGGAGGACGCCCTAATTACAATGAGCAGTTCTTC.